The 21 T cell receptor beta chains given below trace back to one sample, sequenced in a study of OX40 agonist ivuxolimab in advanced cancers. Clones were sequenced by immunoSEQ multiplex PCR, and TCRdb holds only the in-frame ones, with some missing. The data show about 43,000 clones, with 80% seen just once and 4.2% held by the top ten. Sequenced here: CD4+ or CD8+ T cells sorted from blood, sampled in a trial of the OX40 agonist ivuxolimab. The receptor source for this set is an adult with an advanced solid tumor such as melanoma, head and neck, liver or kidney cancer.

This clone was found a few times. The chain recombines TRBV10-3 with TRBJ2-3; 13 nucleotides align to TRBD2. The germline V gene has CDR1 ENHRY and CDR2 SYGVKD. The CDR3 has 17 residues. V was clipped by 2 bases and J by 3 bases; unmatched bases: 5. The CDR3 sequence is CAISEPSGLAGTDTQYF. The CDR3, as DNA: TGTGCCATCAGTGAGCCCTCGGGACTAGCGGGGACAGATACGCAGTATTTT.

V usage is TRBV6-1 and J usage is TRBJ2-1; 12 bases fit TRBD2. CDR3 length: 16 residues. V lost 3 bases, J lost 9 bases, and 9 bases stayed unmatched. Germline V lookup: CDR1 MNHNS, CDR2 SASEGT. The CDR3 reads CASSDITGTSGSEQFF. CDR3 DNA sequence: TGTGCCAGCAGTGACATAACCGGGACTAGCGGGTCTGAGCAGTTCTTC.

V usage is TRBV28 and J usage is TRBJ1-5; no clear D. Germline V gene sequence: CDR1 MDHEN, CDR2 SYDVKM. The ends were cut back, 3 bases at V and 7 bases at J, with 7 bases in the middle. The CDR3 loop spans 12 amino acids. The CDR3 DNA is TGTGCCAGCAGTTTGGGTTTCCAGCCCCAGCATTTT. Its translation: CASSLGFQPQHF. The full variable domain, completed using reference TRBV28 and TRBJ1-5, is DVKVTQSSRYLVKRTGEKVFLECVQDMDHENMFWYRQDPGLGLRLIYFSYDVKMKEKGDIPEGYSVSREKKERFSLILESASTNQTSMYLCASSLGFQPQHFGDGTRLSIL.

V is TRBV25-1 and J is TRBJ2-3; a possible D gene is TRBD2 (5 bases). The CDR3 is 15 amino acids. Germline values: CDR1 MGHDK, CDR2 SYGVNS. V was clipped by 2 bases and J by 1 base, with 10 bases between them. DNA for the CDR3: TGTGCCAGCAGTGAACACGCGGGCCGCACAGATACGCAGTATTTT. Protein sequence: CASSEHAGRTDTQYF.

The CDR3 is CATSGSRREANTGELFF. CDR3 nucleotide sequence: TGTGCCACCAGCGGCTCTAGGAGGGAAGCGAACACCGGGGAGCTGTTTTTT. The chain employs TRBV15 and TRBJ2-2, with D possibly matching TRBD2 (6 bases). Germline CDR1 is LNHNV and CDR2 is YYDKDF (reference sequence). V was trimmed by 5 bases and J by 0 bases, leaving 16 bases between them. The CDR3 covers 17 residues.

The chain is built from TRBV11-3 and TRBJ2-1, with TRBD1 identical over 7 bases. The CDR3 has 13 amino acids. Unmatched junction bases numbered 3, after V lost 1 base and J lost 9 bases. In germline, CDR1 is SGHNT, CDR2 YENEEA. CDR3 amino acids: CASSLVGGGEQFF. In nucleotides, the CDR3 is TGTGCCAGCAGCTTAGTAGGGGGCGGTGAGCAGTTCTTC.

The V gene is TRBV5-5, the J gene TRBJ1-1, with D unresolved. The germline V gene encodes CDR1 SGHKS and CDR2 YYEKEE (reference sequence). Trimming shortened V by 2 bases and J by 3 bases, and 8 bases separated the two germline ends. CDR3 length: 13 residues. CDR3 sequence reads: CASSLATDTEAFF. CDR3 nucleotides: TGTGCCAGCAGCTTAGCCACGGACACTGAAGCTTTCTTT.

J is TRBJ2-5 and V is TRBV14; D gene ambiguous. V shed 0 bases and J shed 8 bases, with 13 bases lying between them. The V gene's germline CDR1 is SGHDN and CDR2 FVKESK. The CDR3 runs to 14 residues. The CDR3 coding sequence is TGTGCCAGCAGCCAAGATTGGATCAAGAGAACCCAGTACTTC. It encodes CASSQDWIKRTQYF.

The chain is built from TRBV7-9 and TRBJ2-7; D gene ambiguous. Germline values: CDR1 SEHNR, CDR2 FQNEAQ (reference sequence). V lost 6 bases, J lost 0 bases, and 12 bases lay in between. This CDR3 spans 14 amino acids. The CDR3 DNA reads TGTGCCAGCAGGGCCGGGCCCAGCTCCTACGAGCAGTACTTC. Translated, it gives CASRAGPSSYEQYF.

This rearrangement joins TRBV7-6 to TRBJ2-5, with D tentatively TRBD2 (5 bases). The CDR3 is 15 amino acids. CDR1 and CDR2 from the germline V gene are SGHVS and FNYEAQ. The V end lost 5 bases, the J end lost 0 bases, and 13 bases lay between the germline ends. The CDR3 bases are TGTGCCAGCAGCCCTCAGCGCGGGTACCAAGAGACCCAGTACTTC. This encodes CASSPQRGYQETQYF.

The V and J genes are TRBV28 and TRBJ1-4; unclear D gene. CDR1 is MDHEN and CDR2 is SYDVKM in the germline V gene. The V gene lost 6 bases and the J gene lost 0 bases, with 5 bases spanning the gap. The CDR3 has 13 residues. The CDR3 protein is CASSGSTNEKLFF. Written as DNA, the CDR3 is TGTGCCAGCAGCGGATCAACTAATGAAAAACTGTTTTTT.

This clone was seen once. This chain connects TRBV2 to TRBJ1-2; 7 nucleotides line up with TRBD1. The CDR3 has 15 amino acids. Losses at the gene ends were 9 bases for V and 3 bases for J; bases not matched to a gene: 13. Germline loops: CDR1 SNHLY, CDR2 FYNNEI. The CDR3 coding sequence is TGTGCCAGTCGGAAGGGAGGGGGCAACGACTATGGCTACACCTTC. Its translation: CASRKGGGNDYGYTF.

The rearrangement uses TRBV2 and TRBJ2-5; D may be TRBD1 or TRBD2 (5 bases each). Germline values: CDR1 SNHLY, CDR2 FYNNEI. The V end was cut by 3 bases, the J end by 5 bases, with 10 bases between. The CDR3 runs to 13 residues. As DNA, the CDR3 is TGTGCCAGCAGTGACCTAGCAGGGGAGACCCAGTACTTC. Its translation: CASSDLAGETQYF.

The gene calls are TRBV4-1 and TRBJ2-1; 9 bases match TRBD2. With 5 bases clipped from V and 6 bases from J, the junction kept 14 bases outside the gene matches. The CDR3 has 17 amino acids. Germline V gene data show CDR1 as MGHRA and CDR2 as YSYEKL. CDR3 protein: CASSALLAGPWGNEQFF. Written as DNA, the CDR3 is TGCGCCAGCAGCGCACTCCTAGCGGGACCTTGGGGCAATGAGCAGTTCTTC.

The J gene is TRBJ2-3, the V gene TRBV19; D call uncertain. Trimming stripped 5 bases from V and 2 bases from J, with 17 bases between. Per the germline V gene, CDR1 is LNHDA and CDR2 is SQIVND (reference sequence). This CDR3 has 16 residues. CDR3 coding DNA: TGTGCCAGTAGTCCGCGGAATAGCCCTTTCACAGATACGCAGTATTTT. It yields the protein CASSPRNSPFTDTQYF.

The chain is built from TRBV5-1 and TRBJ2-5, with 8 bases lining up with TRBD1. V lost 4 bases and J lost 5; bases outside the gene matches: 4. Germline CDR1 and CDR2: SGHRS and YFSETQ. The length of the CDR3 is 13 residues. The chain's CDR3 is CASSRTGFETQYF. In nucleotides, the CDR3 is TGCGCCAGCAGCAGGACAGGGTTCGAGACCCAGTACTTC. Looking up the rest from reference TRBV5-1 and TRBJ2-5 gives the full variable domain: KAGVTQTPRYLIKTRGQQVTLSCSPISGHRSVSWYQQTPGQGLQFLFEYFSETQRNKGNFPGRFSGRQFSNSRSEMNVSTLELGDSALYLCASSRTGFETQYFGPGTRLLVL.

This clone was found once. The V and J genes are TRBV30 and TRBJ1-1; perhaps TRBD1 as D (6 bases). Trimming pared 5 bases from V and 2 bases from J, leaving 12 bases between. This CDR3 is 13 amino acids long. The germline CDR1 and CDR2 sequences are GTSNPN and SVGIG (reference sequence). CDR3 DNA: TGTGCCTGGGCCGAGACAGGAAACACTGAAGCTTTCTTT. Its protein product is CAWAETGNTEAFF.

The chain combines TRBV30 with TRBJ2-7; TRBD2 matches at 10 bases. The length of the CDR3 is 15 residues. The trim removed 2 bases at V and 0 bases at J, leaving 4 bases unmatched. In germline, CDR1 is GTSNPN, CDR2 SVGIG (reference sequence). CDR3 amino acids: CAWSRAGGLSYEQYF. The CDR3, as DNA: TGTGCCTGGAGTAGAGCGGGGGGGCTCTCCTACGAGCAGTACTTC.

The gene calls are TRBV5-1 and TRBJ2-5; TRBD1 matches 10 bases. Per the germline V gene, CDR1 is SGHRS and CDR2 is YFSETQ. J gave up 4 bases and V 0 bases, and 3 bases lay outside the gene matches. CDR3 size: 15 residues. The CDR3 region has the DNA TGCGCCAGCAGCTTGGGGGGACAGGGGAGAGAGACCCAGTACTTC. As protein: CASSLGGQGRETQYF.

V is TRBV19 and J is TRBJ2-3; either TRBD1 or TRBD2 may supply D (5 bases each). The CDR3 sequence is 15 residues long. V lost 7 bases and J lost 3, with 17 bases in between. CDR1 LNHDA and CDR2 SQIVND come from the germline V gene (reference sequence). CDR3 bases: TGTGCCAGTACCCGGGGCCGGGCGAGGACAGATACGCAGTATTTT. Its translation: CASTRGRARTDTQYF.

The V gene is TRBV4-3, the J gene TRBJ1-4; 8 positions agree with TRBD1. Per the germline V gene, CDR1 is LGHNA and CDR2 is YSLEER. The CDR3 has 18 amino acids. Trimming at V came to 0 bases and at J to 4 bases, leaving 10 bases not matched to a gene. The CDR3 loop is CASSQDRHRGYGNEKLFF. CDR3 nucleotide sequence: TGCGCCAGCAGCCAAGATCGTCACAGGGGGTATGGTAATGAAAAACTGTTTTTT.